These T cell receptor beta chains were read from a single sample in a study of cytomegalovirus exposure and HLA in healthy donors. Libraries were prepared by immunoSEQ multiplex PCR; TCRdb keeps only in-frame clonotypes and omits some of them. The sample shows 130,000 to 150,000 clones, around 9.6% of them seen only once. Sequencing input: PBMCs. The receptor set was obtained from a male donor in good health and CMV-seronegative. Each CDR3 is given with its conserved first and last residue. D genes are given only for firm matches. Not every row has a clone size; where given, it reads once, few, many or a size class.

v_gene,j_gene,d_gene,abundance,CDR3nt,CDR3aa
TRBV4-3,TRBJ2-7,TRBD2,.,TGCGCCAGCAGCCCTAGCGGGAACTTGCGCGAGCAGTACTTC,CASSPSGNLREQYF
TRBV29-1,TRBJ2-1,TRBD2,few,TGCAGCGTTGCACTAGCGAGGTATACCTACAATGAGCAGTTCTTC,CSVALARYTYNEQFF
TRBV5-1,TRBJ1-1,.,few,TGCGCCAGCAGCTCGCCCAGGGTGGGGGGCACTGAAGCTTTCTTT,CASSSPRVGGTEAFF
TRBV7-8,TRBJ1-1,.,few,TGTGCCAGCAGCTTCTTCGACAGTTACACTGAAGCTTTCTTT,CASSFFDSYTEAFF
TRBV7-2,TRBJ2-3,.,.,TGTGCCAGCAGTTCTCGCACAGATACGCAGTATTTT,CASSSRTDTQYF
TRBV25-1,TRBJ1-4,TRBD1,.,TGTGCCAGCAGTGCTCCCGGGACAGGGGATGAAAAACTGTTTTTT,CASSAPGTGDEKLFF
TRBV27,TRBJ2-2,.,few,TGTGCCAGCAGTTTTGGCGGGATGCGGAACACCGGGGAGCTGTTTTTT,CASSFGGMRNTGELFF
TRBV2,TRBJ1-3,.,.,TGTGCCAGCACGGCAGACTCGGGAAACACCATATATTTT,CASTADSGNTIYF
TRBV5-6,TRBJ2-7,TRBD1,few,TGTGCCAGCAGCTTGGCAGGACAGGGAACCCAACAGTACTTC,CASSLAGQGTQQYF
TRBV10-3,TRBJ2-7,.,.,TGTGCCATCAGTGTCAGGACAGACTCCTACGAGCAGTACTTC,CAISVRTDSYEQYF
TRBV5-1,TRBJ2-7,.,.,TGCGCCAGCAGTAACGCAGAGCGGACCTACGAGCAGTACTTC,CASSNAERTYEQYF
TRBV28,TRBJ2-1,TRBD1,few,TGTGCCAGCAGTAGGGGGCCTGGGGCGTACAATGAGCAGTTCTTC,CASSRGPGAYNEQFF
TRBV19,TRBJ1-5,TRBD1,.,TGTGCCAGTAGTATGTGGACAGGAGGGGGTCAGCCCCAGCATTTT,CASSMWTGGGQPQHF
TRBV6-1,TRBJ2-7,.,.,TGTGCCAGCGAGGTCAGGGGCAGAACCTCTTACGAGCAGTACTTC,CASEVRGRTSYEQYF
TRBV28,TRBJ2-1,TRBD2,few,TGTGCCAGCAGTTCACCAGCGGGGGGGCCCTACAATGAGCAGTTCTTC,CASSSPAGGPYNEQFF
TRBV30,TRBJ1-2,.,few,TGTGCCTTCTCGGGGGGCTATGGCTACACCTTC,CAFSGGYGYTF
TRBV5-6,TRBJ1-3,.,.,TGTGCCAGCAGCTTGAAGACAGGAAACACCATATATTTT,CASSLKTGNTIYF
TRBV11-2,TRBJ1-1,.,.,TGTGCCAGCAGCTTAAACTCGGACAGGAACACTGAAGCTTTCTTT,CASSLNSDRNTEAFF
TRBV7-2,TRBJ1-2,TRBD1,few,TGTGCCAGCAGCTTAGTCAGAGGGGGCGAGTATGGCTACACCTTC,CASSLVRGGEYGYTF
TRBV20-1,TRBJ1-1,.,.,TGCAGTGCCTTTTGGAACACTGAAGCTTTCTTT,CSAFWNTEAFF
TRBV6-6,TRBJ1-2,TRBD1,few,TGTGCCAGCAGTTACGGGGGACAGCGCACTAACTATGGCTACACCTTC,CASSYGGQRTNYGYTF
TRBV7-2,TRBJ1-1,.,.,TGTGCCAGCAACGCAGGGGCAAGGGGGACTGAAGCTTTCTTT,CASNAGARGTEAFF
TRBV6-6,TRBJ2-1,.,few,TGTGCCAGCAGTTCCACGAGGAGAGACAATGAGCAGTTCTTC,CASSSTRRDNEQFF
TRBV5-6,TRBJ1-2,.,.,TGTGCCAGCAGCTTGGTACAGGGAAGGGGCTACACCTTC,CASSLVQGRGYTF
TRBV2,TRBJ2-6,TRBD1,few,TGTGCCAGCAGTGAGAGGAGGCAGGGGGCCTTAATCTCTGGGGCCAACGTCCTGACTTTC,CASSERRQGALISGANVLTF
TRBV10-3,TRBJ1-2,TRBD1,.,TGTGCCATCAGAGCCGACAGGGGAGACTATGGCTACACCTTC,CAIRADRGDYGYTF
TRBV28,TRBJ2-1,TRBD1,.,TGTGCCAGCACCGAATTACAGGGGTTTGATTTCGGCTCCTACAATGAGCAGTTCTTC,CASTELQGFDFGSYNEQFF
TRBV5-6,TRBJ1-2,TRBD1,few,TGTGCCAGCGGTTCACCGGGACAGGGGGCGTTTACCTATGGCTACACCTTC,CASGSPGQGAFTYGYTF
TRBV9,TRBJ2-2,TRBD1,.,TGTGCCAGCAGTTTGACAGGGGCGAACACCGGGGAGCTGTTTTTT,CASSLTGANTGELFF
TRBV7-9,TRBJ1-1,TRBD1,few,TGTGCCAGCAGCTTGACAGGGGTCGGGAACACTGAAGCTTTCTTT,CASSLTGVGNTEAFF
TRBV27,TRBJ1-1,.,.,TGTGCCAGCAGTTTATCCCAAAGGGGGAACACTGAAGCTTTCTTT,CASSLSQRGNTEAFF
TRBV6-1,TRBJ2-7,TRBD1,.,TGTGCCAGCACCCTCACAGGGGGAGGCGAGCAGTACTTC,CASTLTGGGEQYF
TRBV18,TRBJ2-7,.,.,TGTGCCAGCTCGTCCAGGGGGGAAATTACCTACGAGCAGTACTTC,CASSSRGEITYEQYF
TRBV5-1,TRBJ1-2,TRBD1,few,TGCGCCAGCAGACGGGACAGGGGGAACTATGGCTACACCTTC,CASRRDRGNYGYTF
TRBV5-8,TRBJ2-2,TRBD2,few,TGTGCCAGCAGCAGCGGGGCAAATCAAGGGACCGGGGAGCTGTTTTTT,CASSSGANQGTGELFF
TRBV7-9,TRBJ2-7,.,few,TGTGCCAGCAGCTTAGAGGAGGGCGGAGGGTACGAGCAGTACTTC,CASSLEEGGGYEQYF
TRBV19,TRBJ1-2,TRBD1,few,TGTGCCAGTAGTATTTTTGGGACAGACCGCTATGGCTACACCTTC,CASSIFGTDRYGYTF
TRBV6-1,TRBJ1-4,TRBD1,few,TGTGCCAGGACAGGGGAAGGCTTGGGTGAAAAACTGTTTTTT,CARTGEGLGEKLFF
TRBV5-1,TRBJ2-2,TRBD1,.,TGCGCCACCCGCCCGGGACAGCAGAACACCGGGGAGCTGTTTTTT,CATRPGQQNTGELFF